The entry below describes one TCR beta chain. Per the original methods: Quantification of nucleated cells was approximated via reference gene primer amplification. Assay used: immunoSEQ multiplex PCR; TCRdb lists only in-frame clones, some missing. V and J calls and clone size are those listed in that table; D and trimming were worked out from the DNA. The repertoire holds approximately 340,000 clones, with 80% to 95% as singletons. This record comes from a study of blood T cell repertoires in COVID-19. The cohort comprised adults aged roughly 18 to 95 years residing in approximately 25 US areas. The study assigned cohorts using participant-reported clinical history. Germline CDR1 is MNHEY and CDR2 is SVGAGI. V lost 2 bases to trimming and J lost 4 bases; unmatched junction nucleotides: 10. The CDR3 loop spans 16 amino acids.

The clonotype comes from a woman aged 40 to 55 who had been exposed to COVID-19. The sequenced sample consisted of PBMCs or T cells enriched from blood (not recorded which). The rearrangement joins TRBV6-5 to TRBJ1-2; 7 bases fit TRBD1. Here the CDR3 DNA reads TGTGCCAGCAGTTACGCTGCCGGACAGGTTCTCTATGGCTACACCTTC. This sequence encodes CASSYAAGQVLYGYTF.